This entry lists 24 T cell receptor beta chains sequenced from one sample in a study of T cell changes during pregnancy in multiple sclerosis (dated by TCRdb to between 2019 and 2020). The library was made by the immunoSEQ multiplex PCR assay. TCRdb re-hosts the immuneACCESS table, in-frame sequences only. Its copies lack some clones; in the studies checked, an unresolved V gene accounts for under half of them, and the cause for the rest is not known. The sample table lists about 36,000 clones, 93% of them with a count of one. The ten largest clones capture 0.35% to 0.45% of the sample. The sequenced sample was CD4+ T cells from peripheral blood mononuclear cells, obtained in the first trimester of pregnancy. The receptors were gathered from a female donor with multiple sclerosis, enrolled in a pregnancy study.

This rearrangement joins TRBV19 to TRBJ1-5; 7 bases match TRBD1. Germline V gene lookup returns CDR1 LNHDA and CDR2 SQIVND (reference sequence). CDR3 size: 16 residues. The V and J ends lost 2 bases and 4 bases, in that order; junction bases with no gene match: 8. The CDR3 region is CASSIIADRLNQPQHF. The DNA for the CDR3 is TGTGCCAGTAGTATAATAGCGGACAGGCTGAATCAGCCCCAGCATTTT.

The CDR3 DNA reads as TGTGCCAGCAGCAAAGGACAGACCACTAACTATGGCTACACCTTC. Its protein is CASSKGQTTNYGYTF. The chain combines TRBV7-9 with TRBJ1-2; weak D call: TRBD1 (6 bases). V dropped 5 bases and J dropped 0 bases, with 13 bases sitting between them. This CDR3 is built from 15 residues. CDR1 SEHNR and CDR2 FQNEAQ come from the germline V gene (reference sequence).

The V call is TRBV5-8, the J call TRBJ2-3; 7 nucleotides line up with TRBD1. Germline lookup yields CDR1 SGHTS and CDR2 YDEGEE. The CDR3 runs to 16 residues. V dropped 3 bases and J dropped 3; count of bases not matched to a gene: 10. CDR3 sequence (DNA): TGTGCCAGCAGCTCCGGACTGGACAGGAGGACAGATACGCAGTATTTT. The encoded protein is CASSSGLDRRTDTQYF. The whole variable domain, filled in from reference TRBV5-8 and TRBJ2-3, reads EAGVTQSPTHLIKTRGQQATLRCSPISGHTSVYWYQQALGLGLQFLLWYDEGEERNRGNFPPRFSGRQFPNYSSELNVNALELEDSALYLCASSSGLDRRTDTQYFGPGTRLTVL.

The chain joins TRBV29-1 to TRBJ2-5; perhaps TRBD2 as D (6 bases). Germline values: CDR1 SQVTM, CDR2 ANQGSEA. CDR3 length: 14 amino acids. Trimming took off 7 bases at V and 4 bases at J, with 19 bases between the two ends. The CDR3 sequence is CSGGRIRMGETQYF. The CDR3 DNA sequence: TGCAGCGGGGGGAGGATCCGGATGGGAGAGACCCAGTACTTC.

This rearrangement joins TRBV10-1 to TRBJ1-1, with D perhaps TRBD1 (6 bases). The CDR3 covers 16 residues. Per the germline V gene, CDR1 is WNHNN and CDR2 is SYGVQD (reference sequence). The germline V and J ends were trimmed by 3 bases and 1 base, with 15 bases remaining between them. For the CDR3, the DNA is TGCGCCAGCAGTGAATTAGGACAGTCGGGGAACACTGAAGCTTTCTTT. Protein: CASSELGQSGNTEAFF.

The chain joins TRBV19 to TRBJ2-5; 7 nucleotides agree with TRBD2. Germline assignment: CDR1 LNHDA and CDR2 SQIVND (reference sequence). The trim removed 3 bases at V and 0 bases at J, leaving 4 bases unmatched. This CDR3 is 15 amino acids long. Written as DNA, the CDR3 is TGTGCCAGTAGTATCGGTAGCGGGTACCAAGAGACCCAGTACTTC. Amino acid sequence: CASSIGSGYQETQYF.

The chain combines TRBV28 with TRBJ2-7; TRBD2 matches at 9 bases. J was trimmed by 2 bases and V by 5 bases; bases with no gene match: 13. Germline assignment: CDR1 MDHEN and CDR2 SYDVKM. This CDR3 comprises 17 residues. Here the CDR3 reads CASSPYLLAGKPYEQYF. CDR3 coding DNA: TGTGCCAGCAGTCCCTACCTCCTAGCGGGGAAACCCTACGAGCAGTACTTC.

This sequence joins TRBV18 and TRBJ1-1; D unclear. The CDR3 is 12 residues long. Deletions cut 5 bases from V and 2 bases from J, with 6 bases between. In germline, CDR1 is KGHSH, CDR2 LQKENI. CDR3 coding DNA: TGTGCCAGCTCAACATATAACACTGAAGCTTTCTTT. Its protein is CASSTYNTEAFF.

This chain uses TRBV2 with TRBJ2-7; TRBD2 matches at 7 bases. Germline V gives CDR1 SNHLY, CDR2 FYNNEI. This CDR3 spans 16 amino acids. V shed 2 bases, J shed 2 bases, and the junction held 9 bases outside the gene matches. CDR3 nucleotide sequence: TGTGCCAGCAGTGAAACGGGGAGGGGAGCCACCTACGAGCAGTACTTC. This translates into CASSETGRGATYEQYF.

The CDR3 here is CASSPAGRGGGQPQHF. DNA of the CDR3: TGTGCCAGCTCACCAGCCGGTAGAGGGGGCGGTCAGCCCCAGCATTTT. The rearrangement joins TRBV18 to TRBJ1-5; TRBD1 matches at 7 bases. Per the germline V gene, CDR1 is KGHSH and CDR2 is LQKENI. The CDR3 extends over 16 amino acids. Trimming at V came to 2 bases and at J to 6 bases, leaving 10 bases not matched to a gene.

The chain couples TRBV9 to TRBJ2-7, with D perhaps matching TRBD1 (6 bases). The V end was cut by 3 bases, the J end by 2 bases, with 15 bases between. There are 15 residues in the CDR3. The germline gives CDR1 SGDLS, CDR2 YYNGEE. DNA for the CDR3: TGTGCCAGCAGCGCCATGGACAGACCCACCTACGAGCAGTACTTC. This encodes CASSAMDRPTYEQYF. Using reference TRBV9 and TRBJ2-7 for the parts outside the CDR3, the full variable domain is DSGVTQTPKHLITATGQRVTLRCSPRSGDLSVYWYQQSLDQGLQFLIQYYNGEERAKGNILERFSAQQFPDLHSELNLSSLELGDSALYFCASSAMDRPTYEQYFGPGTRLTVT.

The genes are TRBV5-4 and TRBJ1-6; 7 bases fit TRBD1. This CDR3 has 17 residues. The trim removed 0 bases at V and 0 bases at J, leaving 3 bases unmatched. The germline gives CDR1 SGHNT, CDR2 YYREEE (reference sequence). The chain's CDR3 is CASSLAQGSSYNSPLHF. CDR3 sequence (DNA): TGTGCCAGCAGCTTGGCACAGGGGAGCTCCTATAATTCACCCCTCCACTTT.

This clone has a handful of counts. The chain is built from TRBV7-8 and TRBJ1-4; no clear D gene. Germline-derived CDR1 and CDR2 are SGHVS and FQNEAQ. This CDR3 is 15 amino acids long. V shed 5 bases and J shed 1 base, with 11 bases lying between them. CDR3 protein: CASSREAITNEKLFF. The CDR3, as DNA: TGTGCCAGCAGCAGAGAGGCGATAACTAATGAAAAACTGTTTTTT.

This clone was seen once. J is TRBJ2-3 and V is TRBV2; 7 nucleotides match TRBD2. Germline-derived CDR1 and CDR2 are SNHLY and FYNNEI. The V segment lost 8 bases and the J segment 0 bases; nucleotides outside the gene matches: 5. CDR3 size: 14 residues. The CDR3 protein is CASEWTRSTDTQYF. The DNA of the CDR3 is TGTGCCAGCGAGTGGACTAGAAGCACAGATACGCAGTATTTT.

J is TRBJ1-5 and V is TRBV4-1; 7 positions match TRBD1. J gave up 1 base and V 4 bases, and 7 bases lay outside the gene matches. This CDR3 has 16 amino acids. Per the germline V gene, CDR1 is MGHRA and CDR2 is YSYEKL. In nucleotides, the CDR3 is TGCGCCAGCAGCCTTTTCGACAGGGCGAGCAATCAGCCCCAGCATTTT. Its translation is CASSLFDRASNQPQHF.

This sequence joins TRBV9 and TRBJ2-7, with TRBD2 identical over 13 bases. This CDR3 has 16 amino acids. Per the germline V gene, CDR1 is SGDLS and CDR2 is YYNGEE. The V gene end was trimmed by 2 bases and the J gene end by 0 bases; junction bases not matched to a gene: 2. CDR3 loop: CASSVGTSGNSYEQYF. For the CDR3, the DNA is TGTGCCAGCAGCGTGGGGACTAGCGGGAACTCCTACGAGCAGTACTTC.

V gene TRBV7-9 combines with J gene TRBJ1-4, with D possibly matching TRBD1 (5 bases). The CDR3 loop spans 14 amino acids. V lost 2 bases, J lost 7 bases, and 11 bases lay in between. Germline CDR1 SEHNR, CDR2 FQNEAQ (reference sequence). The CDR3 DNA reads as TGTGCCAGCAGCTTACGACAGACTTTTGAAAAACTGTTTTTT. The encoded protein is CASSLRQTFEKLFF.

The chain has TRBV28 and TRBJ1-1; D not certain. V shed 5 bases and J shed 4 bases, with 17 bases lying between them. Per germline, CDR1 MDHEN and CDR2 SYDVKM. CDR3 length: 15 residues. DNA of the CDR3: TGTGCCAGCAGTCCGCGAGCCAAGCCAGGCACTGAAGCTTTCTTT. Amino acids: CASSPRAKPGTEAFF.

V is TRBV19 and J is TRBJ2-2; tentative D call: TRBD1 (6 bases). V dropped 6 bases and J dropped 3 bases, with 14 bases sitting between them. The CDR3 covers 15 residues. Germline CDR1 reads LNHDA; CDR2 reads SQIVND (reference sequence). The CDR3 DNA reads as TGTGCCAGTAGAAGGGCAGGGGCCTACACCGGGGAGCTGTTTTTT. Translation: CASRRAGAYTGELFF.

This clone was seen just once. V is TRBV6-5 and J is TRBJ2-5; 8 bases are shared with TRBD1. The CDR3 contains 14 residues. V was clipped by 5 bases and J by 5 bases; unmatched bases: 7. Germline loops: CDR1 MNHEY, CDR2 SVGAGI. This chain's CDR3 is CASSPQGVGETQYF. CDR3 bases: TGTGCCAGCAGTCCACAGGGGGTGGGGGAGACCCAGTACTTC.

The chain is built from TRBV18 and TRBJ2-7, with 7 bases fitting TRBD1. J was trimmed by 3 bases and V by 3 bases; bases with no gene match: 2. The CDR3 spans 13 residues. Germline lookup yields CDR1 KGHSH and CDR2 LQKENI. CDR3 region: CASSPQGDYEQYF. The CDR3 DNA follows: TGTGCCAGCTCACCCCAGGGGGACTACGAGCAGTACTTC.

This chain uses TRBV5-5 with TRBJ2-6; 8 bases line up with TRBD1. Germline lookup yields CDR1 SGHKS and CDR2 YYEKEE (reference sequence). Unmatched junction bases numbered 7, after V lost 4 bases and J lost 4 bases. The CDR3 covers 16 residues. As DNA, the CDR3 is TGTGCCAGCAGCACCTACCAGGGGGCGGGGGCCAACGTCCTGACTTTC. This encodes CASSTYQGAGANVLTF.

The rearrangement joins TRBV5-8 to TRBJ1-4; no clear D. Germline V gene data show CDR1 as SGHTS and CDR2 as YDEGEE. CDR3 length: 15 amino acids. Trimming left V 4 bases short and J 10 bases short, with 20 bases between. The CDR3 DNA follows: TGTGCCAGCAGCCATCAGGAAAGTAGGATGGGAAAACTGTTTTTT. Translating it yields CASSHQESRMGKLFF.

The rearrangement uses TRBV6-5 and TRBJ2-7; D perhaps matches TRBD2 (5 bases). Germline assignment: CDR1 MNHEY and CDR2 SVGAGI. The V end was cut by 0 bases, the J end by 2 bases, with 11 bases between. This CDR3 spans 15 amino acids. CDR3 bases: TGTGCCAGCAGTTACTCAGCGGTACCAACCTACGAGCAGTACTTC. Its translation: CASSYSAVPTYEQYF.